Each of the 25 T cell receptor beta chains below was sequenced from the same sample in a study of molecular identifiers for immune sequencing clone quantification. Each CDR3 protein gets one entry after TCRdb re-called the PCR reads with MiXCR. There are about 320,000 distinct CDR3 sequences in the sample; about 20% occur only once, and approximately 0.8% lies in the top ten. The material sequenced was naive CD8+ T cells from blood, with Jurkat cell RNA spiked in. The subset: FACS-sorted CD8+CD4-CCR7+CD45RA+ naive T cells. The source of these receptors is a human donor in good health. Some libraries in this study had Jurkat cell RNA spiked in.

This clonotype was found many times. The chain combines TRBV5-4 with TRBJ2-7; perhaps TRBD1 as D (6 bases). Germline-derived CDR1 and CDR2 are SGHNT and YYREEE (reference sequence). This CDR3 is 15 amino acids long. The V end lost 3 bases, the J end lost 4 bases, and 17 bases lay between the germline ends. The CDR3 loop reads CASSSLDSRTYEQYF. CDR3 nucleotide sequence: TGTGCCAGCAGCTCACTGGACAGCAGGACATACGAGCAGTACTTC.

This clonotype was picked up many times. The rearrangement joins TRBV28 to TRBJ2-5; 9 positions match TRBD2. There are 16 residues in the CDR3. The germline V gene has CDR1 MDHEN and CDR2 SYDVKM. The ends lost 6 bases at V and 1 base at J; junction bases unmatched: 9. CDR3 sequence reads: CASRHDLLAGQETQYF. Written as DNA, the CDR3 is TGTGCCAGCAGGCACGACTTACTAGCGGGCCAAGAGACCCAGTACTTC. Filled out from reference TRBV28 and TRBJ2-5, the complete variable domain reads DVKVTQSSRYLVKRTGEKVFLECVQDMDHENMFWYRQDPGLGLRLIYFSYDVKMKEKGDIPEGYSVSREKKERFSLILESASTNQTSMYLCASRHDLLAGQETQYFGPGTRLLVL.

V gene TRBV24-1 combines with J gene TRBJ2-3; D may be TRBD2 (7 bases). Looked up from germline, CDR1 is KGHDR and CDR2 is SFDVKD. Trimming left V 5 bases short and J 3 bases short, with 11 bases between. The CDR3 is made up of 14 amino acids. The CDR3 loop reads CATSARGRTDTQYF. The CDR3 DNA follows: TGTGCCACCAGTGCGCGGGGGCGGACAGATACGCAGTATTTT.

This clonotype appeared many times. Here the CDR3 DNA reads TGTGCCAGCAGTCCTACGCTACTTTCTGGGGCCAACGTCCTGACTTTC. Encoded protein: CASSPTLLSGANVLTF. The chain recombines TRBV28 with TRBJ2-6; D is unclear. This CDR3 spans 16 amino acids. Germline values: CDR1 MDHEN, CDR2 SYDVKM. The germline V and J ends were trimmed by 5 bases and 1 base, with 12 bases remaining between them.

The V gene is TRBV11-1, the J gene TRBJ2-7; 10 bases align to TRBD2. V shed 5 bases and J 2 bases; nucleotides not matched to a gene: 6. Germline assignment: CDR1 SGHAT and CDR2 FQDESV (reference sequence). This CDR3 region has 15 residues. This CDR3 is CASSALAGITYEQYF. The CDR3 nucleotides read TGTGCCAGCAGCGCACTAGCGGGGATCACCTACGAGCAGTACTTC. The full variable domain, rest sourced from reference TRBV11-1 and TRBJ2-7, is EAEVAQSPRYKITEKSQAVAFWCDPISGHATLYWYRQILGQGPELLVQFQDESVVDDSQLPKDRFSAERLKGVDSTLKIQPAELGDSAMYLCASSALAGITYEQYFGPGTRLTVT.

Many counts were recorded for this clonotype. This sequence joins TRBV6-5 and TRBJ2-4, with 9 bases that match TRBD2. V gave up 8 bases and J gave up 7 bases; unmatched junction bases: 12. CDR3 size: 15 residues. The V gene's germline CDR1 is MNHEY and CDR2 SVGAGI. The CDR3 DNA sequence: TGTGCCAGCCAAGACGGGCGGGAGGGCCTGAACATTCAGTACTTC. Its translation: CASQDGREGLNIQYF.

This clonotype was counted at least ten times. The CDR3 reads CSARVPSGGPGELFF. The CDR3, as DNA: TGCAGTGCTAGAGTTCCTAGCGGGGGACCCGGGGAGCTGTTTTTT. V usage is TRBV20-1 and J usage is TRBJ2-2; 10 bases map to TRBD2. Trimming removed 1 base from V and 6 bases from J; junction bases left unmatched: 5. The V gene's germline CDR1 is DFQATT and CDR2 SNEGSKA (reference sequence). The CDR3 runs 15 residues.

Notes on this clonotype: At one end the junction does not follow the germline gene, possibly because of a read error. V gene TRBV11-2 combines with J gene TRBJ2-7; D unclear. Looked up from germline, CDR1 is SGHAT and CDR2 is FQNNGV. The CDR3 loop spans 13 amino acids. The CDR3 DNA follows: TGTGCCAGCAGCTTAGTTGGCTACTACGAGCGGTACTTC. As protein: CASSLVGYYERYF.

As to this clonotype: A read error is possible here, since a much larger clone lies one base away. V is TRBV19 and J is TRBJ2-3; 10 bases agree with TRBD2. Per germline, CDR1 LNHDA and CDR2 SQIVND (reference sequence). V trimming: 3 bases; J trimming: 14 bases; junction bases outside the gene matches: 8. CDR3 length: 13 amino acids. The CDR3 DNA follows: TGTGCCAGTAGTATGGGTTCGGCTAGCGGGAGGTATTTT. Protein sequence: CASSMGSASGRYF. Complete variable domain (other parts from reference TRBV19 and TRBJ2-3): DGGITQSPKYLFRKEGQNVTLSCEQNLNHDAMYWYRQDPGQGLRLIYYSQIVNDFQKGDIAEGYSVSREKKESFPLTVTSAQKNPTAFYLCASSMGSASGRYFGPGTRLTVL.

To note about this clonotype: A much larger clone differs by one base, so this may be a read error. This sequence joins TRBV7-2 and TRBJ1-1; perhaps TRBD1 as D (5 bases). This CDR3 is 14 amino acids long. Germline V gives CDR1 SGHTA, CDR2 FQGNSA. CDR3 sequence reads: CASGLGTSYTEAFF. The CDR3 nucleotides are TGTGCCAGCGGCTTAGGGACCTCATATACTGAAGCTTTCTTT.

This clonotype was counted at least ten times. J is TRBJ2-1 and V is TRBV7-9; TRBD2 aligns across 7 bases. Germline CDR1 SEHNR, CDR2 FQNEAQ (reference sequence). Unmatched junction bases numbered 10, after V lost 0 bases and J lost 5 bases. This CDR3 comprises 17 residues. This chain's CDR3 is CASSLAASGPGDNEQFF. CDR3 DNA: TGTGCCAGCAGCTTAGCGGCTAGCGGTCCCGGGGACAATGAGCAGTTCTTC.

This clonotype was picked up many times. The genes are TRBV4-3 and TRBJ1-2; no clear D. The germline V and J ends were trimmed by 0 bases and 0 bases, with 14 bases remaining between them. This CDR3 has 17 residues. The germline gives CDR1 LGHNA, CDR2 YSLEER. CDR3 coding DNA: TGCGCCAGCAGCCAAGATAGGGCTGGCCGTACTAACTATGGCTACACCTTC. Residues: CASSQDRAGRTNYGYTF.

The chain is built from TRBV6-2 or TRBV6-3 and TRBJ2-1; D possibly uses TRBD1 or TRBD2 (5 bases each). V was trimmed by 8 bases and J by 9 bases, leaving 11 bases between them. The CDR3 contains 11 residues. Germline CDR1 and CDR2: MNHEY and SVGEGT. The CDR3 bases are TGTGCCAGCGGGGGTGCGGGTGAGCAGTTCTTC. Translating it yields CASGGAGEQFF.

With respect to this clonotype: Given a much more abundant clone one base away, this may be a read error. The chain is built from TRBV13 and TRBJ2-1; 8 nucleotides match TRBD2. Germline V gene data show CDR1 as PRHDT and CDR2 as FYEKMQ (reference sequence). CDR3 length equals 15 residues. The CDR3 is CASSQTSSGGNGQFF. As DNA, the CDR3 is TGTGCCAGCAGCCAAACTAGCAGCGGGGGCAATGGGCAGTTCTTC.

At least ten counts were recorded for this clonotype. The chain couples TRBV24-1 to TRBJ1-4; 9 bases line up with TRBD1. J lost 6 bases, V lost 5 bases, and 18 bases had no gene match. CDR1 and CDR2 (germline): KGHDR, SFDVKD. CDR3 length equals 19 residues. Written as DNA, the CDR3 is TGTGCCACCAGTGCAACTTGGACAGGGGACGGATCCCCCGATGAAAAACTGTTTTTT. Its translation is CATSATWTGDGSPDEKLFF.

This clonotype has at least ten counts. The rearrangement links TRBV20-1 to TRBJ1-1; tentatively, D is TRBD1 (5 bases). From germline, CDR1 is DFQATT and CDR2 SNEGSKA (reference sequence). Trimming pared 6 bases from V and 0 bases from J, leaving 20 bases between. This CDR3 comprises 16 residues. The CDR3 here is CSADHSGTVVNTEAFF. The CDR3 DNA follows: TGCAGTGCGGATCACTCCGGGACGGTTGTGAACACTGAAGCTTTCTTT.

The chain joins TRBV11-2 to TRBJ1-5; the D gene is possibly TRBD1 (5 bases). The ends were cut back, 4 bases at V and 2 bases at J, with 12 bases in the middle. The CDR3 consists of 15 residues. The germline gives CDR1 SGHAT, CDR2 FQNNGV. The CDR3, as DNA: TGTGCCAGCAGCTCCGGGGGTGGGGGCAATCAGCCCCAGCATTTT. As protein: CASSSGGGGNQPQHF.

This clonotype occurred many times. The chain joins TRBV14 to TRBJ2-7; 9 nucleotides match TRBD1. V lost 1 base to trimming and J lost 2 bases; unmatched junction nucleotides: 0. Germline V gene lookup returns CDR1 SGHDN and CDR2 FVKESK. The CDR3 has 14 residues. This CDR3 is CASSQGTGAYEQYF. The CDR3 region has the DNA TGTGCCAGCAGCCAAGGGACAGGGGCCTACGAGCAGTACTTC. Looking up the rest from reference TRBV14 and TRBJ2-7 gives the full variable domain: EAGVTQFPSHSVIEKGQTVTLRCDPISGHDNLYWYRRVMGKEIKFLLHFVKESKQDESGMPNNRFLAERTGGTYSTLKVQPAELEDSGVYFCASSQGTGAYEQYFGPGTRLTVT.

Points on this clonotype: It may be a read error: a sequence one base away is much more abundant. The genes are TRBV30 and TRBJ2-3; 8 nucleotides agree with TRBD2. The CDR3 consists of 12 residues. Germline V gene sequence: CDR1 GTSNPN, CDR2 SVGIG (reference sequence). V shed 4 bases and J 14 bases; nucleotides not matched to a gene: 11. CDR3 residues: CAWTGLAERRYF. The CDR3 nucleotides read TGTGCCTGGACAGGACTAGCCGAGCGACGGTATTTT.

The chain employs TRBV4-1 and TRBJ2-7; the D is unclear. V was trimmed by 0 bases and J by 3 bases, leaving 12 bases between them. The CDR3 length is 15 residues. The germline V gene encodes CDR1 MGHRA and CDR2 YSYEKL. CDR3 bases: TGCGCCAGCAGCCAAGACACGGAAAGGTACTACGAGCAGTACTTC. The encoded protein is CASSQDTERYYEQYF.

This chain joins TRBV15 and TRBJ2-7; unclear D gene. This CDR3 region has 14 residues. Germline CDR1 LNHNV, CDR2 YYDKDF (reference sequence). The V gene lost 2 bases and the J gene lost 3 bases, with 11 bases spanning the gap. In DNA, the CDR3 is TGTGCCACCAGCAGAAACAACGTGCGCTACGAGCAGTACTTC. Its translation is CATSRNNVRYEQYF.

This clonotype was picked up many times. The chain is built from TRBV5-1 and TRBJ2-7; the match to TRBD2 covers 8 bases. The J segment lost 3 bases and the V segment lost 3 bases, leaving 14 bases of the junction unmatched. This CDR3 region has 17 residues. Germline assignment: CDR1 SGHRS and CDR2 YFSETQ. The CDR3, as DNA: TGCGCCAGCAGCTCGGTTGGGGGCGGGAGGTCGGACTACGAGCAGTACTTC. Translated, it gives CASSSVGGGRSDYEQYF.

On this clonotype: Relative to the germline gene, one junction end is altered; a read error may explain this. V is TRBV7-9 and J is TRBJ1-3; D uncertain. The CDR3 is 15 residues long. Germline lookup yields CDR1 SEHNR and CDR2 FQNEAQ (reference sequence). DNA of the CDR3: TGTGCCAGCAGTACAGCCAGTGAGTTTGGAAACACCACATATTTT. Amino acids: CASSTASEFGNTTYF.

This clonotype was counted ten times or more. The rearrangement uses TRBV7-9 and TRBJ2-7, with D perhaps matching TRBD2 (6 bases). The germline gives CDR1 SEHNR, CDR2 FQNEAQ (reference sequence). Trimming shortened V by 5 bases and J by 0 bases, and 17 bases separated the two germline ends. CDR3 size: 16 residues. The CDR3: CASSGLGLRSSYEQYF. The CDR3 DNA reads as TGTGCCAGCAGCGGACTCGGACTACGAAGCTCCTACGAGCAGTACTTC.

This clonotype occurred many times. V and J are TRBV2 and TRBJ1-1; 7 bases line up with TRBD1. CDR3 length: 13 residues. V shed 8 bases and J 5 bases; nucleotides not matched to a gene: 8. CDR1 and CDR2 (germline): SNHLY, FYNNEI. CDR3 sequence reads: CASPNPRGTEAFF. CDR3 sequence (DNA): TGTGCCAGCCCAAATCCCAGGGGGACTGAAGCTTTCTTT. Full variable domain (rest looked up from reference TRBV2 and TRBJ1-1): EPEVTQTPSHQVTQMGQEVILRCVPISNHLYFYWYRQILGQKVEFLVSFYNNEISEKSEIFDDQFSVERPDGSNFTLKIRSTKLEDSAMYFCASPNPRGTEAFFGQGTRLTVV.